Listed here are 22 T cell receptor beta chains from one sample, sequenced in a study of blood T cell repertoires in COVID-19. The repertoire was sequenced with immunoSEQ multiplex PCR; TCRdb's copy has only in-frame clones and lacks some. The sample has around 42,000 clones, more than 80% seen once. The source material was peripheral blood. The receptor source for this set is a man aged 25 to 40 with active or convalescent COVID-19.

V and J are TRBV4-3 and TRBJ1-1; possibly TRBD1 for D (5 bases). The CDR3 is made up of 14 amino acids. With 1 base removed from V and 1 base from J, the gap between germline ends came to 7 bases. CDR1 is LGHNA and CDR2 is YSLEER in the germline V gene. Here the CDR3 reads CASSQGQTNTEAFF. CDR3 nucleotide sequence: TGCGCCAGCAGCCAAGGACAGACGAACACTGAAGCTTTCTTT.

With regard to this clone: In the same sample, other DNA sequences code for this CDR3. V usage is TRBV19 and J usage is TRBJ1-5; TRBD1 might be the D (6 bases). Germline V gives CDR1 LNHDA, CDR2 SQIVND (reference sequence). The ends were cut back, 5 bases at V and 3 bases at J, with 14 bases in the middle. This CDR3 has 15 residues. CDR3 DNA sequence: TGTGCCAGTAGTCCAGAGGGGGGGGACAATCAGCCCCAGCATTTT. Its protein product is CASSPEGGDNQPQHF.

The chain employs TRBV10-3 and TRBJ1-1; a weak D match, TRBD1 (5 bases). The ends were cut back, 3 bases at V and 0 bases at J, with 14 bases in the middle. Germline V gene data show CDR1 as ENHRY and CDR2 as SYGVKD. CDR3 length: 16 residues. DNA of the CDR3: TGTGCCATCAGTGATCTCTCGGGGGGATTGAACACTGAAGCTTTCTTT. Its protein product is CAISDLSGGLNTEAFF.

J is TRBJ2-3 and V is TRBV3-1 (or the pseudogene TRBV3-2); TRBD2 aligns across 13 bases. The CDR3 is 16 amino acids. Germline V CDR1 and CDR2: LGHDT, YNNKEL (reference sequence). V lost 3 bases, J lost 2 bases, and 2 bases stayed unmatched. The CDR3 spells CASSQGLAGLTDTQYF. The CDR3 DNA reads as TGTGCCAGCAGCCAGGGACTAGCGGGGCTCACAGATACGCAGTATTTT.

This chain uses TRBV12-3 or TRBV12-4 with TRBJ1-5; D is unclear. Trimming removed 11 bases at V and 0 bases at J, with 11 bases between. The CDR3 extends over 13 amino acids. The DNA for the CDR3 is TGTGCCTCATGCCGGGGTAGCAATCAGCCCCAGCATTTT. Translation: CASCRGSNQPQHF.

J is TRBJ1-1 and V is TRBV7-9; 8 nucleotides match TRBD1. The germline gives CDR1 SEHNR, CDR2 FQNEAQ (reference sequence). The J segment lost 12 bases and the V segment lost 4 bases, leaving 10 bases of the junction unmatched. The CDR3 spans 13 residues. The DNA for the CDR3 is TGTGCCAGCAGCTACCGACAGGGGCTGGATACTTTCTTT. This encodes CASSYRQGLDTFF.

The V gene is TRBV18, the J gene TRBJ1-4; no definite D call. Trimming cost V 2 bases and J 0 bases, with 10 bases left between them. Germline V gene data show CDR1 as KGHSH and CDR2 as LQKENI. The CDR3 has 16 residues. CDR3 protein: CASSPGSGATNEKLFF. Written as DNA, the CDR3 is TGTGCCAGCTCACCAGGTTCAGGTGCAACTAATGAAAAACTGTTTTTT.

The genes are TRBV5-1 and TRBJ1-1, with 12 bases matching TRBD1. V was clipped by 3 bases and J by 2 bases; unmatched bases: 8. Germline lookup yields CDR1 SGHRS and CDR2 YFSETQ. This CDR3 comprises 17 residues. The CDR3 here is CASSWAGQGALNTEAFF. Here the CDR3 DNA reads TGCGCCAGCAGCTGGGCGGGACAGGGGGCATTAAACACTGAAGCTTTCTTT.

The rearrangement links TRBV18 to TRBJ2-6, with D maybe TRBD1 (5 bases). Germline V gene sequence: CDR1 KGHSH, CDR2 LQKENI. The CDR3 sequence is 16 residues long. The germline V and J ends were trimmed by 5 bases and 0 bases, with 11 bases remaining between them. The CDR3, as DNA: TGTGCCAGCTCAGACAGAAAACTCTCTGGGGCCAACGTCCTGACTTTC. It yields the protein CASSDRKLSGANVLTF.

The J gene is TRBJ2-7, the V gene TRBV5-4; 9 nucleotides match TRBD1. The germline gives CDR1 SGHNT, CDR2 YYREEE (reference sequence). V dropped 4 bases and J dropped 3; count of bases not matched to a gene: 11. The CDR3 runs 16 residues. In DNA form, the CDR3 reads TGTGCCAGCAGCGATATCGAGGGGGACAGGGTCTACGAGCAGTACGTC. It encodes CASSDIEGDRVYEQYV.

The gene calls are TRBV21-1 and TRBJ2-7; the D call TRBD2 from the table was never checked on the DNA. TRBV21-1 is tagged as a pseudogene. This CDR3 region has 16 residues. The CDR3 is CASSKGGSGRIYEQYV. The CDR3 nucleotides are TGTGCCAGCAGCAAAGGCGGTAGCGGGAGGATCTACGAGCAGTACGTC.

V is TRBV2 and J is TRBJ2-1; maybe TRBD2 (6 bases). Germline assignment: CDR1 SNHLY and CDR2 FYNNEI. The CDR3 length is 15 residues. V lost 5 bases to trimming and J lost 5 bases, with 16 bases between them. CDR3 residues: CASSSSRRGHNEQFF. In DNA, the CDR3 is TGTGCCAGCAGTAGTAGCCGGCGGGGACACAATGAGCAGTTCTTC.

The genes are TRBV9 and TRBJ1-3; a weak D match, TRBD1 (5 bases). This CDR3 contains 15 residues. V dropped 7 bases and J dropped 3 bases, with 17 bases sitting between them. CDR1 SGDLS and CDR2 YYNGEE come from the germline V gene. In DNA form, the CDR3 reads TGTGCCAGCGCCGGGGGTCAGACGGGTGGAAACACCATATATTTT. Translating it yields CASAGGQTGGNTIYF. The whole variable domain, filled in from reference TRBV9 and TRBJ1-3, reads DSGVTQTPKHLITATGQRVTLRCSPRSGDLSVYWYQQSLDQGLQFLIQYYNGEERAKGNILERFSAQQFPDLHSELNLSSLELGDSALYFCASAGGQTGGNTIYFGEGSWLTVV.

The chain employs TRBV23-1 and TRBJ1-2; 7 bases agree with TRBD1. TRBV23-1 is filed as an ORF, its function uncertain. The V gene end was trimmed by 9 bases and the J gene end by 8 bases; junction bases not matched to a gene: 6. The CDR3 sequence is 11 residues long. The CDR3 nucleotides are TGCGCCAGGACAGGGACTGTCGGCTACACCTTC. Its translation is CARTGTVGYTF.

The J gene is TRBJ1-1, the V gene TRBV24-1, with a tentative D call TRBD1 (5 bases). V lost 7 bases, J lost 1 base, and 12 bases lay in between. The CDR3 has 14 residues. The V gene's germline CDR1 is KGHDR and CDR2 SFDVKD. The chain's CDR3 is CATRAGGTNTEAFF. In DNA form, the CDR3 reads TGTGCCACCAGGGCCGGCGGGACGAACACTGAAGCTTTCTTT.

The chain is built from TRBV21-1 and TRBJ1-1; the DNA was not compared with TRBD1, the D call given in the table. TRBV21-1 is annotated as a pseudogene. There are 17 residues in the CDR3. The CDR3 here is CASTSRQGGHLNTEAFF. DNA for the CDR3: TGTGCCAGCACCTCAAGACAGGGGGGCCACCTGAACACTGAAGCTTTCTTT.

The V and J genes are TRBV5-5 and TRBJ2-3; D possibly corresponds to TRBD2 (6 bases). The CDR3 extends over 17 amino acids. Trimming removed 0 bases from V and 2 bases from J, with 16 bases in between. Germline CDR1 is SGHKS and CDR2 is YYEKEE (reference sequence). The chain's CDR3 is CASSLGEAEFTTDTQYF. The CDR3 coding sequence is TGTGCCAGCAGCTTGGGGGAGGCGGAATTTACCACAGATACGCAGTATTTT. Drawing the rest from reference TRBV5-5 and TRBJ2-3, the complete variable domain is DAGVTQSPTHLIKTRGQQVTLRCSPISGHKSVSWYQQVLGQGPQFIFQYYEKEERGRGNFPDRFSARQFPNYSSELNVNALLLGDSALYLCASSLGEAEFTTDTQYFGPGTRLTVL.

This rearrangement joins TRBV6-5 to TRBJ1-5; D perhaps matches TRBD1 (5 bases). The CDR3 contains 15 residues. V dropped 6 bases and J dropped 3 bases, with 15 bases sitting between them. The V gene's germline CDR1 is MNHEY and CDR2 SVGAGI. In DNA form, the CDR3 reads TGTGCCAGCAGATCTAAACAGGTCTTCAATCAGCCCCAGCATTTT. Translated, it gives CASRSKQVFNQPQHF.

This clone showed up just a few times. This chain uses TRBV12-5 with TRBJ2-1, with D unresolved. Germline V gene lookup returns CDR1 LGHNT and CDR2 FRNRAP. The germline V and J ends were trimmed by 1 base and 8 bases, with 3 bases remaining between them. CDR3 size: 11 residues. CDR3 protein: CASGLADEQFF. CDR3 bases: TGTGCTAGTGGTTTGGCTGATGAGCAGTTCTTC.

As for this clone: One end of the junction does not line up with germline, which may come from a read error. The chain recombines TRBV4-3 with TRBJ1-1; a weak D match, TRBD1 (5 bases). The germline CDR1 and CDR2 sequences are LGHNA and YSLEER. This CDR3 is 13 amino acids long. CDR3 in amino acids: CASSQVQDTIPNF. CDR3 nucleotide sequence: TGCGCCAGCAGCCAAGTCCAGGACACCATCCCAAATTTT.

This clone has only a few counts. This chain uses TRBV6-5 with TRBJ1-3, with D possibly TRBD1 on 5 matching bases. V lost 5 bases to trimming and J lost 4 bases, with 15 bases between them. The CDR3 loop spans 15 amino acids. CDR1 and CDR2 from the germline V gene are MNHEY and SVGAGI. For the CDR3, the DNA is TGTGCCAGCAGTACTAACGGGGGTAGGGGAAACACCATATATTTT. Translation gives CASSTNGGRGNTIYF.

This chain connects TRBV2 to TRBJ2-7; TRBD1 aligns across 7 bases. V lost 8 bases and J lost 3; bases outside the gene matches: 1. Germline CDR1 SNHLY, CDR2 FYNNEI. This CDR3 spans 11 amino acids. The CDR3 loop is CASWTGYEQYV. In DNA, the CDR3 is TGTGCCAGCTGGACAGGCTACGAGCAGTACGTC.